This T cell receptor (beta chain) comes out of a study of T cell responses to AZD1222 COVID-19 vaccine. Broader study findings: Repertoires were collected only later (after the peak T cell response had occurred).

Details on this clone: Its antigen is still unknown.

CDR1 LGHNA and CDR2 YSLEER come from the germline V gene. The V end lost 0 bases, the J end lost 7 bases, and 9 bases lay between the germline ends. The CDR3 has 13 amino acids. Produced via immunoSEQ multiplex PCR; TCRdb's table is partial and in-frame only. This sample has about 140,000 clones, with approximately 89% found just once. The origin of this receptor is an adult in good health. The V and J genes are TRBV4-3 and TRBJ1-2; a weak D match, TRBD1 (6 bases). The sample was peripheral blood, taken on day 0 of AZD1222 vaccination. Here the CDR3 reads CASSQDRGGGYTF. CDR3 DNA: TGCGCCAGCAGCCAAGATCGAGGGGGTGGCTACACCTTC.